The source of this T cell receptor (beta chain) is a study of blood T cell repertoires in COVID-19 (dated by TCRdb to about 2020). With respect to the entire study: The collaborator samples originated in the United States, Italy and Spain and spanned the acute and convalescent phases of COVID-19. The repertoires were released in a freely available public database intended as a resource for research on the immune response to SARS-CoV-2. Where available, HLA class I and class II types were obtained from metadata supplied by the sample provider rather than from assay-based typing. The samples were drawn from the first 160 participants of the ongoing ImmuneRACE study and from 1,200 or so subjects provided by 6 global collaborators. Sample metadata almost always included a de-identified subject ID, COVID-19 status, age in years and sex. The material from the prospective study consisted of cDNA or gDNA derived from T cells, B-cell-depleted T cells, or PBMCs. Deeply sampled blood TCRbeta repertoires from subjects exposed to, actively infected with, or recovered from COVID-19 were included in the dataset. The research as a whole found: The quantity of clinical and demographic metadata differed by source and by participant and was supplied without curation.

Enrolling through a virtual design, the prospective study's participants ranged in age from roughly 18 to 100 years and lived across some 22 United States geographic areas. Cohort assignment in the prospective study relied on participant-reported clinical history from a screening survey and a study questionnaire. For ImmuneRACE Cohort 3, a participant was defined as recovered based on two consecutive negative NP/OP PCR tests, clearance by a healthcare professional, or resolution of symptoms. Each participant in the prospective study had whole blood, serum and a nasopharyngeal or oropharyngeal swab collected by mobile phlebotomists. Prospective study participants could optionally give additional blood draws and questionnaires over an approximately 2-month period. Blood samples from the prospective study were shipped frozen or at room temperature prior to DNA extraction. The immunoSEQ Assay, a bias-controlled multiplex PCR, was used to amplify TCRbeta CDR3 regions from genomic DNA. In the paper's pipeline: The number of nucleated cells in each sample was estimated by amplification of reference gene primers within the assay. To quantify the absolute abundance of each unique TCRbeta CDR3 rearrangement, sequence reads were collapsed and filtered. Productive Simpson clonality was computed per sample as the square root of Simpson's diversity index over productive rearrangements. In its TCRdb copy, this immuneACCESS table keeps in-frame sequences only and misses some clones. Where compared with another copy, unresolved V genes explain less than half of these, and the others have no known cause. D and trimming come from the DNA, and the V and J calls and clone size come from that table. The sample records 150,000 to 200,000 clones, under 90% of which are singletons. Around 3.2% of the sample goes to the ten largest clones.

Note on this clone: Its target antigen remains unknown. Base-call qualities are not available, and no considerably larger clone is one nucleotide away.

Reading from cysteine to phenylalanine, the CDR3 counts 12 amino acids. The retained sequence is limited to the CDR3, 36 bases, with the frame set at the first base. Cut back by 2 bases and 1 base, the V and J ends lie 3 bases apart. The germline V gene specifies SGHRS as CDR1 and YFSETQ as CDR2. The rearranged chain carries TRBV5-1 and TRBJ2-5; the D gene assignment is ambiguous. The origin of this receptor is a woman between 55 and 75 years old who had recovered from COVID-19. The sequencing sample was made of PBMCs or T cells enriched from blood (not recorded which). The encoded CDR3 is CASSFSQETQYF. The DNA reads TGCGCCAGCAGCTTTAGCCAAGAGACCCAGTACTTC.